This TCR beta chain comes out of a study of T cells after yellow fever vaccination. MiXCR, run by TCRdb on the 5' RACE reads, gives a single entry per CDR3 protein. This sample has approximately 330,000 distinct CDR3 sequences, with 4.1% found just once. As regards this clonotype: Its antigen is not known.

General study points: Clonotypes shared by both compartments, CD4 and CD8, made up a small share. Reappearing after the booster were most of the clones from primary vaccination (roughly 95% CD4, approximately 89% CD8).

Material: PBMCs, obtained 5 days after the yellow fever booster vaccination. This clonotype was sampled from a man aged 18 to 29 who received the YFV17D yellow fever vaccine.

Written as DNA, the CDR3 is TGTGCCAGCAGAACAACAGGGTTAGAGACCCAGTACTTC. This sequence encodes CASRTTGLETQYF. This sequence joins TRBV12-3 or TRBV12-4 and TRBJ2-5; D is possibly TRBD1 (6 bases). The V gene lost 6 bases and the J gene lost 4 bases, with 12 bases spanning the gap. The CDR3 extends over 13 amino acids.